This T cell receptor beta chain was found in a study of OX40 agonist ivuxolimab in advanced cancers. Measured with immunoSEQ multiplex PCR; TCRdb has only the in-frame clones, and not every one. The table lists 20,000 or so clones, 78% of them singletons. The length of the CDR3 is 17 residues. Trimming took 0 bases from V and 0 from J, leaving 13 bases between them. Germline loops: CDR1 LNHNV, CDR2 YYDKDF (reference sequence). This chain links TRBV15 with TRBJ2-3; no clear D gene. The receptor was isolated from an adult with an advanced solid tumor such as melanoma, head and neck, liver or kidney cancer. Sample: CD4+ or CD8+ T cells sorted from blood, taken in a trial of the OX40 agonist ivuxolimab. The CDR3 DNA is TGTGCCACCAGCAGAGATTTAGGCCTTTCTAGCACAGATACGCAGTATTTT. It is translated as CATSRDLGLSSTDTQYF.